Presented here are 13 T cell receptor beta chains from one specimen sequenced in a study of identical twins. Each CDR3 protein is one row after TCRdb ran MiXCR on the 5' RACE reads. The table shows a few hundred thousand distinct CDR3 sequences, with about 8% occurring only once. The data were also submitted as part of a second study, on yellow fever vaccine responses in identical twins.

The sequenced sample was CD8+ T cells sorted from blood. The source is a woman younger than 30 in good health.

The DNA for the CDR3 is TGTGCCAGCAGTCCATCATGGGGACTAGCGGTAGTGGAGCAGTACTTC. It is translated as CASSPSWGLAVVEQYF. The chain couples TRBV2 to TRBJ2-7, with TRBD2 matching over 11 bases. The junction had 13 bases not matched to a gene; V was cut back by 5 bases and J by 7 bases. The CDR3 consists of 16 residues. Per the germline V gene, CDR1 is SNHLY and CDR2 is FYNNEI.

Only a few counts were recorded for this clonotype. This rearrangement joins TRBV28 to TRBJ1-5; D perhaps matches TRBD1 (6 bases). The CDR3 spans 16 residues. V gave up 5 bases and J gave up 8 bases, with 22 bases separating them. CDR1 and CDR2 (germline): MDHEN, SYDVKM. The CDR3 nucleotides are TGTGCCAGCAGTCAGAGGGGGTTGGGGCCCGTCGAGCCCCAGCATTTT. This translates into CASSQRGLGPVEPQHF.

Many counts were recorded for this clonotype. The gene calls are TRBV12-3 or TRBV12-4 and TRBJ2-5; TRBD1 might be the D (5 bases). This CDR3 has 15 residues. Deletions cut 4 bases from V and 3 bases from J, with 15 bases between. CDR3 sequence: CASSSNQGWEETQYF. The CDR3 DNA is TGTGCCAGCAGTTCCAACCAGGGATGGGAAGAGACCCAGTACTTC.

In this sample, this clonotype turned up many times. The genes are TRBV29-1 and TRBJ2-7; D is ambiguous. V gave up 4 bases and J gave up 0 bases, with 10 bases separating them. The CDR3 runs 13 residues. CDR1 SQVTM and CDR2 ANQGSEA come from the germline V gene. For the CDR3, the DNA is TGCAGCGTTGTGGTCGCCAGCTCCTACGAGCAGTACTTC. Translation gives CSVVVASSYEQYF.

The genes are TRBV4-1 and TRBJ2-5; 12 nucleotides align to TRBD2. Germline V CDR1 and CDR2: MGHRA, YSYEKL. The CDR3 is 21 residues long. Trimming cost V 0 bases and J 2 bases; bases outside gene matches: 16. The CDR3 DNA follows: TGCGCCAGCAGCCAAGAGAGAACGCTAGCGGGAGGGCAAAGGAGGCAAGAGACCCAGTACTTC. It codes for CASSQERTLAGGQRRQETQYF.

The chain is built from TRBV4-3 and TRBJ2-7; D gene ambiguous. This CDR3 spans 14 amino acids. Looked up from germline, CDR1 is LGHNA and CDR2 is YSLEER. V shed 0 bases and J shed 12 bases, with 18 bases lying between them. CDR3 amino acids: CASSQDLMARWWYF. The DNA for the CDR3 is TGCGCCAGCAGCCAAGATCTAATGGCCCGGTGGTGGTACTTC.

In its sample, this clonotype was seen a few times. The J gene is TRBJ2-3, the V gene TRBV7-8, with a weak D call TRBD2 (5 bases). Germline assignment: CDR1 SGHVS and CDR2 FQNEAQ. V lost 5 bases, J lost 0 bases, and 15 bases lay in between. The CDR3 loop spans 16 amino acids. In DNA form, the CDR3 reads TGTGCCAGCAGCCTCCTGGGCGGGTCTAGCACAGATACGCAGTATTTT. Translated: CASSLLGGSSTDTQYF.

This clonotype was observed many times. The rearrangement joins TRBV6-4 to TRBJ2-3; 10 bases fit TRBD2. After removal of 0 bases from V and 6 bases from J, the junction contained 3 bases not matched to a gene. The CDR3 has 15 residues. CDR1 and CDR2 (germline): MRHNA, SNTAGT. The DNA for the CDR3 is TGTGCCAGCAGTGACTCTCTAGCGGGGGTGGATACGCAGTATTTT. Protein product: CASSDSLAGVDTQYF.

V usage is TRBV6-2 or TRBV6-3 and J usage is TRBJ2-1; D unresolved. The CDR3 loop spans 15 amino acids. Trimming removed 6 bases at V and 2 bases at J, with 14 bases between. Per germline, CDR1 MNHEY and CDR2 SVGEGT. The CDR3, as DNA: TGTGCCAGCAGACCCATAACACTTGCCTACAATGAGCAGTTCTTC. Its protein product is CASRPITLAYNEQFF.

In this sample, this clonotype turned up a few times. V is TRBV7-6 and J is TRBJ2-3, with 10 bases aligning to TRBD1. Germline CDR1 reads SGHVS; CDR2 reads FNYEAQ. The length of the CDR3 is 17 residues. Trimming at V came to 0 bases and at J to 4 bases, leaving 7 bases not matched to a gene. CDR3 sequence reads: CASSLAPRDRGADTQYF. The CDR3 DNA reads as TGTGCCAGCAGCTTAGCCCCCCGGGACAGGGGCGCAGATACGCAGTATTTT.

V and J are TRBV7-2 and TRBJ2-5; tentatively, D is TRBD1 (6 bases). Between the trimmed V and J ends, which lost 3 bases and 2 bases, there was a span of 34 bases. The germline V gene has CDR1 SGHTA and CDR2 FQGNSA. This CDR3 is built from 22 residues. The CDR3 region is CASSFPAYTGNDLYGRQETQYF. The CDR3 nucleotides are TGTGCCAGCAGCTTTCCGGCCTATACAGGGAACGATTTGTATGGGCGGCAAGAGACCCAGTACTTC. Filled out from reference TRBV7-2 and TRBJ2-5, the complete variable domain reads GAGVSQSPSNKVTEKGKDVELRCDPISGHTALYWYRQSLGQGLEFLIYFQGNSAPDKSGLPSDRFSAERTGGSVSTLTIQRTQQEDSAVYLCASSFPAYTGNDLYGRQETQYFGPGTRLLVL.

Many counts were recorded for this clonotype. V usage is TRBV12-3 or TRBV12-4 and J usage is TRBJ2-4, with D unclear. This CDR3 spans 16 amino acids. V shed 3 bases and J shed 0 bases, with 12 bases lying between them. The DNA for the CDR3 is TGTGCCAGCAGTTTTCTGCGAATTGGAGCCAAAAACATTCAGTACTTC. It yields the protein CASSFLRIGAKNIQYF.

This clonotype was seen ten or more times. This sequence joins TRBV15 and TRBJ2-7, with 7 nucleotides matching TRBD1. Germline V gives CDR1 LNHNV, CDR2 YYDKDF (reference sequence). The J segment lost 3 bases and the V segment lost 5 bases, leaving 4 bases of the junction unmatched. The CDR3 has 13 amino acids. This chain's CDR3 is CATSEGANYEQYF. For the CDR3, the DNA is TGTGCCACCAGCGAGGGGGCCAACTACGAGCAGTACTTC.